Sequencing of this T cell receptor (beta chain) was carried out in a study of blood T cells in healthy people across ages. Study-wide results and limits: Donor CMV status was unknown, possibly confounding expanded clonotype changes.

Alongside a J-beta primer mix, a sample-barcoded 5' primer served in a second PCR lasting about 7 to 11 cycles. TCRdb re-analysed the 5' RACE reads in MiXCR, keeping a single row per CDR3 protein. The profile shows about 1.6 million distinct CDR3 sequences, about 31% of them singletons. Each donor had 7.5 to 10 milliliters of peripheral blood drawn. Per sample, a minimum of 6.5 million PBMCs were isolated. Per sample, no less than 5.5 micrograms of total RNA were extracted. As for this clonotype: Antigen unknown.

The V end lost 1 base, the J end lost 5 bases, and 9 bases lay between the germline ends. This CDR3 spans 13 amino acids. The sequenced sample was blood. The sequence came from a woman in her 30s in good health. J is TRBJ2-7 and V is TRBV12-3 or TRBV12-4, with D perhaps TRBD2 (5 bases). CDR3 residues: CASSLVMGDEQYF. The CDR3 nucleotides are TGTGCCAGCAGTTTAGTCATGGGAGACGAGCAGTACTTC.